The present T cell receptor beta chain was sequenced within a study of T cell repertoires in cytomegalovirus infection (dated by TCRdb to the late 2010s). Background on the whole study: Recently identified HLA-C-restricted CMV epitopes, whose presentation resists viral immunomodulation, were targeted by peptide stimulations together with well-studied HLA-B-restricted epitopes. The HLA type of each donor mattered for the analysis, because public TCR beta signatures pointed to carriage of CMV infection along with the matching HLA type. Overall study results and their limits: In the ex vivo response, HLA-C-restricted CMV-specific TCR beta clonotypes were dominant, and in two of eight donors the single most frequent clonotype came from this HLA-C-restricted group. Cumulative frequency of public TCR beta family members discriminated carriers of CMV infection plus the relevant HLA type in this cohort and an independent roughly 320-donor cohort.

This clonotype appeared a few times. What antigen it recognizes has not been identified. Base qualities were left out, and no much larger clone turns up one base away. This specimen's treatment or condition label, interpreted: in vitro stimulation with specific CMV peptide epitopes to enrich CMV-specific T cells. The CDR3, from cysteine to phenylalanine, totals 14 residues. Just CDR3 DNA is preserved here, 42 bases in frame from base 1. Cut back by 6 bases and 0 bases, the V and J ends lie 10 bases apart. From a lookup of the germline V gene, CDR1 and CDR2 are MNHEY and SVGAGI. The data were produced on an Illumina HiSeq 1500. The public sequencing data were trimmed at Q25 with fastp and processed into clonotypes with MiXCR by TCRdb, which kept only in-frame beta chains. Each entry is one CDR3 protein sequence, shown with its most common DNA and genes. The sample table shows more than 250,000 distinct CDR3 sequences, and 20% to 25% are seen once. The ten largest clones take up more than 10% of the sample.

The sequence joins TRBV6-5 to TRBJ2-3; the D gene is perhaps TRBD1, from 5 matching bases. The origin of this receptor is a human donor in good health (CMV status not recorded). Some clones in this sample may be carry-over from other donors' samples. The sample in question was cultured PBMCs, obtained from culture after CMV antigen stimulation. The nucleotides read TGTGCCAGCAGGACGACAGAGAGCACAGATACGCAGTATTTT. Translation gives CASRTTESTDTQYF.